Presented here are 7 T cell receptor beta chains from one specimen sequenced in a study of blood T cell repertoires in COVID-19. Clones were read by immunoSEQ multiplex PCR, and TCRdb kept only the in-frame ones, dropping some. This table holds more than 110,000 clones, around four fifths found once. The sequencing input was peripheral blood. Source of these receptors: a woman older than 75 with acute or convalescent COVID-19.

The chain links TRBV21-1 to TRBJ2-7; TRBD2 is the table's D call, not checked against the DNA. TRBV21-1 is an annotated pseudogene. There are 14 residues in the CDR3. The chain's CDR3 is CASSKEDLMGKQYF. The DNA of the CDR3 is TGTGCCAGCAGCAAAGAGGACTTAATGGGGAAGCAGTACTTC.

The chain recombines TRBV7-6 with TRBJ2-7, with 12 bases matching TRBD2. The CDR3 runs 18 residues. The V gene's germline CDR1 is SGHVS and CDR2 FNYEAQ. V gave up 1 base and J gave up 0 bases; unmatched junction bases: 7. The DNA of the CDR3 is TGTGCCAGCAGCTTAGACCTAGCGGGGGGGCCAAGCTCCTACGAGCAGTACTTC. As protein: CASSLDLAGGPSSYEQYF.

This chain uses TRBV18 with TRBJ2-7; 8 bases line up with TRBD2. With V trimmed by 0 bases and J by 4 bases, 11 bases remained unmatched. This CDR3 is 17 amino acids long. Per the germline V gene, CDR1 is KGHSH and CDR2 is LQKENI. The CDR3 is CASSPPGALSGSYEQYF. CDR3 nucleotides: TGTGCCAGCTCACCACCGGGCGCGCTAAGCGGGAGTTACGAGCAGTACTTC.

CDR3 loop: CASSRDSYGYTF. The CDR3 nucleotides are TGTGCCAGCAGCCGAGACAGCTATGGCTACACCTTC. The chain has TRBV12-3 or TRBV12-4 and TRBJ1-2, with TRBD1 as a possible D gene (5 bases). V was trimmed by 6 bases and J by 4 bases, leaving 9 bases between them. This CDR3 spans 12 amino acids.

V and J are TRBV15 and TRBJ1-4; tentatively, D is TRBD1 (6 bases). CDR3 length equals 15 residues. CDR1 and CDR2 from the germline V gene are LNHNV and YYDKDF (reference sequence). Trimming shortened V by 2 bases and J by 4 bases, and 11 bases separated the two germline ends. CDR3 protein: CATSRQGQFNEKLFF. CDR3 coding DNA: TGTGCCACCAGCAGACAAGGACAGTTTAATGAAAAACTGTTTTTT.

This chain links TRBV27 with TRBJ1-5; possible D gene TRBD1, 6 bases. The V and J ends lost 2 bases and 6 bases respectively, with 11 bases between them. The CDR3 loop spans 14 amino acids. Germline-derived CDR1 and CDR2 are MNHEY and SMNVEV (reference sequence). The CDR3 DNA is TGTGCCAGCAGTTTAACCCAGGGGTTTCAGCCCCAGCATTTT. This translates into CASSLTQGFQPQHF.

This clone showed up just once. The chain links TRBV28 to TRBJ1-4, with 7 bases aligning to TRBD1. The germline gives CDR1 MDHEN, CDR2 SYDVKM. This CDR3 contains 18 residues. The J segment lost 0 bases and the V segment lost 5 bases, leaving 12 bases of the junction unmatched. The CDR3 bases are TGTGCCAGCAGTCTCACCGTCGGACAGGTCGCAACTAATGAAAAACTGTTTTTT. Translating it yields CASSLTVGQVATNEKLFF.